A single T cell receptor beta chain is shown here with its context. TCRdb reprocessed the 5' RACE reads via MiXCR and lists one record per CDR3 protein. The sample lists approximately 500,000 distinct CDR3 sequences, about 24% seen once, with about 3% in the top ten. This entry belongs to a study of identical twins. The CDR3 is 13 amino acids. The germline gives CDR1 SNHLY, CDR2 FYNNEI. The V end lost 6 bases, the J end lost 7 bases, and 12 bases lay between the germline ends. The same sample was also studied in work on T cells expressing NK-cell markers. That paper notes: With an anti-gamma-delta TCR antibody, sorting in several experiments was kept to alpha-beta TCR T cells.

The chain carries TRBV2 and TRBJ2-2, with D unresolved. Source material: CD4+ T cells sorted from blood. The TCR originated in a woman younger than 30 in good health. The CDR3 sequence: CASRTRTYGELFF. The CDR3 DNA reads as TGTGCCAGCAGGACTCGGACGTACGGGGAGCTGTTTTTT. Looking up the rest from reference TRBV2 and TRBJ2-2 gives the full variable domain: EPEVTQTPSHQVTQMGQEVILRCVPISNHLYFYWYRQILGQKVEFLVSFYNNEISEKSEIFDDQFSVERPDGSNFTLKIRSTKLEDSAMYFCASRTRTYGELFFGEGSRLTVL.